The rows below give T cell receptor beta chains drawn from one sample of a study of shared clonotypes between healthy human individuals. Libraries were prepared by immunoSEQ multiplex PCR; TCRdb keeps only in-frame clonotypes and omits some of them. The data show 600,000 or so clones, about 95% seen once. Sequencing used naive CD8+ T cells sorted from blood. Every receptor here comes from a woman aged 25 to 45 in good health. CDR3s leave out the opening cysteine and the closing phenylalanine or tryptophan. The order of the fields is V gene, CDR3 protein.

TRBV28	ASRVWAQAGGPDEQY
TRBV28	ASSPFFPAGRETQY
TRBV9	ASSSGGYFYNEQF
TRBV5-6	ASSSEDRGNYGYT
TRBV15	ATSRVGFWNTGELF
TRBV27	ASSLGLAVHNEQF
TRBV7-6	ASSPSGGTQY
TRBV27	ASRGARFEGASGYEQY
TRBV15	ATSRSSGRANEQF
TRBV7-3	ASSWDGLAGEQF
TRBV23-1	ASSHPGSCNQPQH
TRBV6-5	ASSYGGVQETQY
TRBV27	ASSSDGAYEQY
TRBV5-1	ASSLVAGAQNEQF
TRBV5-1	ASTLVQGLAENNEQF
TRBV27	ASSLWASGRANNEQF
TRBV13	ASSLIGQGEAEQY
TRBV7-6	ASSYTGGRSGELF
TRBV28	ASSFTVIAGDTQY
TRBV7-9	ASSGEGESNQPQH
TRBV27	ASSFRAGGPSGELF
TRBV27	ASSPGGELETQY
TRBV11-1	ASSFTSGKPYEQY
TRBV14	ASSGSLTPGPTNEKLF
TRBV6-5	ASSYLGNQETQY
TRBV4-1	ASSPTGDQPQH
TRBV2	ASREEVAATDTQY
TRBV6-6	ASSYPLDRAKNIQY